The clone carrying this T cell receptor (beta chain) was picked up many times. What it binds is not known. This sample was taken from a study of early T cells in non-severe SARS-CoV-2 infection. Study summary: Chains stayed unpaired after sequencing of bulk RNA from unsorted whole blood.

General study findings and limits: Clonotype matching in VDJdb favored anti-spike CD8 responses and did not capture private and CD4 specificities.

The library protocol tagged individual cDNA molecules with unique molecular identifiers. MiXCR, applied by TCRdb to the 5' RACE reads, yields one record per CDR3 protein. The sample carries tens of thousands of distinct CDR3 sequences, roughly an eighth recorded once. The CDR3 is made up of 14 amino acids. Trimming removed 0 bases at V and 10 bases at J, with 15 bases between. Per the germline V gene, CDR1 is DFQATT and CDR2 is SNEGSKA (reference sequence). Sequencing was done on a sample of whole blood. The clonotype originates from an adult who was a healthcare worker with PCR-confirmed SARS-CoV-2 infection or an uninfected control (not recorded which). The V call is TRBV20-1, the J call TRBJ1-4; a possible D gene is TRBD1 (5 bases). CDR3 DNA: TGCAGTGCTAGAGACGACAGCGGGATCGGAAAACTGTTTTTT. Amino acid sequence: CSARDDSGIGKLFF.